This T cell receptor (beta chain) derives from a study of T cell responses to AZD1222 COVID-19 vaccine. Germline CDR1 reads MNHEY; CDR2 reads SVGAGI. Trimming cost V 8 bases and J 4 bases, with 12 bases left between them. This CDR3 has 13 residues. Profiling relied on immunoSEQ multiplex PCR, and the TCRdb table lists in-frame clones only, not all of them. Here the sample spans approximately 100,000 clones, 87% being singletons. The TCR was taken from an adult who received the AZD1222 COVID-19 vaccine. The genes are TRBV6-5 and TRBJ1-5; D gene uncertain. Here the sequenced sample was peripheral blood, taken 28 days after the second AZD1222 dose. CDR3 DNA sequence: TGTGCCAGCGGAAGGGAGGCAAATCAGCCCCAGCATTTT. It specifies CASGREANQPQHF.